This TCR beta chain was identified during a study of cytomegalovirus exposure and HLA in healthy donors. In the PCR, 60 Vbeta and 13 Jbeta primers were used. Some clones are missing from TCRdb's copy, which holds only in-frame ones; the method was immunoSEQ multiplex PCR. The table shows around 160,000 clones, with approximately 80% occurring only once. Study findings and constraints: The authors later found TCR association rates varying by HLA locus, with DRB1 most and HLA-C fewest.

Note on this clone: Its antigen is not identified.

Specimen: PBMCs. The clonotype originates from a man aged 50 to 59 in good health and CMV-seropositive.

The DNA for the CDR3 is TGTGCCAGCAGCTTAGGGGCAGGCGGGAATGAGCAGTTCTTC. This codes for CASSLGAGGNEQFF. The chain has TRBV11-3 and TRBJ2-1, with a possible D match to TRBD2 (5 bases). Germline CDR1 is SGHNT and CDR2 is YENEEA. This CDR3 spans 14 amino acids. V lost 1 base to trimming and J lost 7 bases, with 11 bases between them.